This TCR beta chain was sequenced in a study of graft-versus-host responses after intestinal transplantation (dated by TCRdb to about 2021). In the study overall: The transplants that recipients got were multivisceral, liver-intestinal, or isolated intestinal. Instead of going to the commercial service, samples from a few later patients were sequenced in-house on an Illumina MiSeq and processed with MiXCR. Graft-versus-host and host-versus-graft alloreactive T cell clones were tracked in the graft, circulation and bone marrow after intestinal transplantation using bulk TCR-beta CDR3 sequencing. The cohort enrolled about two dozen intestinal transplant recipients including one retransplant, and a few patients lacking pretransplant specimens were excluded. Anti-thymocyte globulin induction was given to all recipients, followed by maintenance tacrolimus and steroids for two to four years. Alloreactive clones were identified by sequencing pre-transplant mixed lymphocyte reaction products and comparing these products with unstimulated pre-transplant donor and recipient T cells. Donor T cell macrochimerism was defined as a peak of at least 4% donor T cells among recipient peripheral blood mononuclear cells.

The library was made by the immunoSEQ multiplex PCR assay. For most patients, genomic DNA was subjected to high-throughput TCR-beta CDR3 sequencing by Adaptive Biotechnologies. As for the authors' bioinformatics: TCR sequencing data for roughly 17 patients were retrieved from Adaptive's ImmunoSEQ software; a few other patients were processed with MiXCR and VDJtools. Because the origin of CDR3 nucleotide sequences shared between donor and recipient could not be assigned, those sequences were removed. To count as alloreactive, a clone needed at least 2-fold expansion over unstimulated cells and a minimum CFSE-low frequency of 0.002% (template counts) or 0.001% (read counts). Clones detected in sequenced pre-transplant spleen, lymph node, or MLR CFSE-low populations of the donor or recipient were defined as mappable. The cumulative frequency of alloreactive clones was calculated as a percentage of all sequences, weighted by copy number. The clones in this table, taken by TCRdb from immuneACCESS, are in-frame only. Not every clone is retained; where verified, under half of the shortfall comes from an unresolved V gene, and the cause of the rest is unknown. Clone size and V and J calls were adopted from that table, with D and trimming inferred from the DNA. The sample table holds more than 55,000 clones, of which about 87% were seen once. Clones ranked in the top ten supply 1.6% of the sample.

Blood samples were collected up to 4 times in the first month after transplant and then at least monthly when available. Results and caveats for the whole study, not just this receptor: The relatively low number and heterogeneity of intestinal transplant patients limited the conclusions. Early after transplant, peak levels of circulating GvH clones were found to be associated with declines in HvG clones. GvH clones turned up in recipient bone marrow, with some appearing earlier in ileal mucosa or blood, a pattern consistent with an intestinal mucosal origin. Patients with donor T cell macrochimerism had high GvH to HvG T cell clonal ratios in their allografts.

A note on this clone: Its antigen remains undetermined. It has no much larger one-base neighbor in the sample; base qualities were not kept.

Unmatched junction bases come to 8, with V trimmed by 6 bases and J by 7 bases. The germline V gene (reference sequence) supplies CDR1 LNHDA and CDR2 SQIVND. The CDR3, cysteine through phenylalanine, is 14 amino acids long. Left in the record is the CDR3 DNA by itself, 42 bases read in frame from the first base. This chain is built from TRBV19 and TRBJ2-1; a stretch of 8 junction bases matches TRBD1. This sample comprised PBMCs, obtained 26 days after transplant. The origin of this receptor is a human patient who received an intestinal transplant, so some T cells may come from the graft donor. Read as DNA, the sequence is TGTGCCAGTAGCGTCAGGGGGCTACCGAATGAGCAGTTCTTC. Translated, this is CASSVRGLPNEQFF.